The 7 T cell receptor beta chains given below trace back to one sample, sequenced in a study of blood T cell repertoires in COVID-19. The protocol was immunoSEQ multiplex PCR, while the TCRdb copy is restricted to in-frame clones and leaves out a portion. The sample has approximately 160,000 clones, about 88% seen once; the top ten hold about 7.2%. Sequenced: PBMCs or T cells enriched from blood (not recorded which). Receptor source: a man aged 45-65 years who had recovered from COVID-19.

The chain employs TRBV6-5 and TRBJ1-5; D is unresolved. The CDR3 extends over 14 amino acids. Trimming stripped 4 bases from V and 4 bases from J, with 11 bases between. Germline CDR1 MNHEY, CDR2 SVGAGI. DNA of the CDR3: TGTGCCAGCAGTTCAACAGACACAAATCAGCCCCAGCATTTT. Amino acid sequence: CASSSTDTNQPQHF.

V is TRBV4-2 and J is TRBJ1-1; perhaps TRBD1 as D (5 bases). The germline gives CDR1 LGHNA, CDR2 YNFKEQ. The V end lost 0 bases, the J end lost 6 bases, and 5 bases lay between the germline ends. The CDR3 is 12 amino acids. The CDR3 bases are TGTGCCAGCAGCCAAGACAGGGCTGAAGCTTTCTTT. It specifies CASSQDRAEAFF.

This clone was counted a few times. This chain links TRBV7-2 with TRBJ2-3; TRBD1 agrees at 7 bases. The germline V gene encodes CDR1 SGHTA and CDR2 FQGNSA. CDR3 size: 15 residues. The trim removed 5 bases at V and 2 bases at J, leaving 7 bases unmatched. The CDR3 DNA reads as TGTGCCAGCAGCCCCCAGGGACAGATCACAGATACGCAGTATTTT. Translating gives CASSPQGQITDTQYF.

Remarks on this clone: Sequence at one end of the junction differs from germline and may be a read error. V usage is TRBV7-2 and J usage is TRBJ2-3; TRBD2 agrees at 10 bases. The CDR3 sequence is 17 residues long. The germline gives CDR1 SGHTA, CDR2 FQGNSA. The CDR3 reads CASTLGSGGASTDTQYF. CDR3 nucleotides: TGTGCCAGCACCTTAGGGAGCGGGGGGGCCTCGACAGATACGCAGTATTTT.

This chain joins TRBV6-5 and TRBJ1-2; no clear D. The V end was cut by 0 bases, the J end by 7 bases, with 9 bases between. The CDR3 is 13 residues long. The germline CDR1 and CDR2 sequences are MNHEY and SVGAGI. CDR3 sequence reads: CASSYSIMRGYTF. The CDR3 DNA sequence: TGTGCCAGCAGTTACTCGATCATGCGTGGCTACACCTTC.

The CDR3 here is CASIQGGTVNTEAFF. The CDR3 DNA is TGTGCCAGCATCCAAGGAGGGACGGTGAACACTGAAGCTTTCTTT. The chain joins TRBV11-3 to TRBJ1-1, with a possible D match to TRBD1 (5 bases). The germline V gene encodes CDR1 SGHNT and CDR2 YENEEA. Trimming cost V 7 bases and J 0 bases, with 15 bases left between them. The CDR3 has 15 residues.

This chain uses TRBV19 with TRBJ1-6; D is ambiguous. The V gene lost 3 bases and the J gene lost 2 bases, with 8 bases spanning the gap. The CDR3 sequence is 15 residues long. Germline lookup yields CDR1 LNHDA and CDR2 SQIVND (reference sequence). The DNA for the CDR3 is TGTGCCAGTAGTATTAGTCCTACCTATAATTCACCCCTCCACTTT. Residues: CASSISPTYNSPLHF.